This T cell receptor beta chain emerged from a study of blood T cells in healthy people across ages (dated by TCRdb to 2014 to 2015). For the wider study: In model experiments, roughly one uniquely barcoded TCR beta cDNA molecule per two T cells was captured by template switching. The donors were split into four age groups: young (average 16 years), middle-aged (39), aged (more than 60) and long-lived (approximately 80). The study measured age-related changes in TCR beta repertoire diversity using deep sequencing normalized with unique cDNA molecular identifiers. The study analyzed two additional independent replicas of 1 million unique cDNA reads from the same blood draw for two donors, one aged 18 to 30 and one aged 80 or older. To avoid experimental bias, donors of different ages were distributed randomly across sequencing lanes.

The donors were 40 or so Caucasian individuals from Russia, aged 6 to 90 years, who were systemically healthy. Each donor gave roughly 9.5 milliliters of peripheral blood, collected into EDTA-treated Vacutainer tubes. Ficoll-Paque density-gradient centrifugation was used to isolate PBMCs, with at least 6.5 million per sample. Trizol reagent was used to extract total RNA from the PBMCs, yielding at least 6 micrograms per sample. The percentages of naive CD45RAhigh/CD27high T cells were determined by flow cytometry on a PBMC aliquot from every donor. In the case of this clonotype: Which antigen it targets is not known. A read error may produce the germline difference seen at one junction end.

Library generation was performed with 5' RACE. Sequencing used an Illumina HiSeq 2500. A second roughly 6 to 11 cycle PCR used a sample-barcoded 5' primer and a J-beta primer mix. A unique molecular identifier was introduced onto each TCR beta cDNA molecule by a template-switch 5' adaptor carrying 12 random nucleotides. Each sample yielded at least 2.5 million CDR3-containing paired-end reads. The Mint cDNA synthesis kit, primed by a TRBC-specific oligonucleotide, was used to synthesize first-strand cDNA from all RNA. Following uracil-DNA glycosylase treatment, all cDNA underwent a first 18-cycle PCR with the universal primers M1SS and BC2_uni_R. As for how the authors treated the data: Each sample was normalized by randomly selecting 1 million high-quality reads, each carrying a distinct molecular identifier. Instead of being binned into consensus sequences, reads with shared molecular identifiers were discarded. MiTCR, set to a Q25 quality threshold and the strictest error-elimination algorithm, was used for CDR3 identification, clonotype clustering and error correction. Lower-bound total TCR beta diversity was estimated with a nonparametric unseen species model using Euler transformation. TCRdb's own reprocessing of the public reads used fastp at Q25 and MiXCR and kept productive beta chains. One record per CDR3 amino acid sequence lists the most common genes and DNA. TCRdb, rather than the study authors, made the V and J calls. The sample table lists about 1.5 million distinct CDR3 sequences, approximately 42% of them with a count of one. Around 4% of the sample rests with the top ten.

What the study reported, not specific to this receptor: Donor CMV infection status was unknown, potentially confounding age-related changes in expanded clonotypes. Total diversity estimates from one million sequenced T cells were considered lower bounds and underestimates. As age increased, observed TCR beta diversity per million T cells dropped in a roughly linear way, and a significant reduction was already evident by age 40. Compared with the aged group, more naive CD4+ T cells, fewer expanded clones and increased TCR diversity were shown by the long-lived group, suggesting age selection. A strong correlation was found between observed TCR beta diversity and the percentage of naive T cells measured by flow cytometry. Bulk unsorted PBMC profiling prevented conclusive comparison of naive and antigen-experienced compartments.

CDR1 is given as MNHEY and CDR2 as SMNVEV, both from the germline V gene (reference sequence). The CDR3 has 14 amino acids, counting the end cysteine and phenylalanine. The sequence is cut down to CDR3 DNA, 42 bases in frame from base 1. The source of this sequence is a woman younger than 30 in good health. In this chain, TRBV27 is recombined with TRBJ1-6, with the D gene not confidently named. Specimen: blood. The CDR3 amino acid sequence is: CASSLYFRDSLLHF. The DNA sequence is as follows: TGTGCCAGCAGTTTATATTTCCGGGATTCACTCCTCCACTTT.